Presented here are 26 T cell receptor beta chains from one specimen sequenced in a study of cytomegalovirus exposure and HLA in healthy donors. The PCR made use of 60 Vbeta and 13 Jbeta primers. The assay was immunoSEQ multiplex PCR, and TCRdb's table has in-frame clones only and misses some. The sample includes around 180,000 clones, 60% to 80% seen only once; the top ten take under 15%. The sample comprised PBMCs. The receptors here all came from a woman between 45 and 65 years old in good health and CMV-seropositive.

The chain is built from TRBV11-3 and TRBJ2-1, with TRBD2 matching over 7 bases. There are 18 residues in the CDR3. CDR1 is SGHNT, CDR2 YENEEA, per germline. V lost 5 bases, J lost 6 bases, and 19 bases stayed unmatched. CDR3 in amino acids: CASSHEGGGETYGNEQFF. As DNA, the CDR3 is TGTGCCAGCAGCCACGAGGGTGGGGGGGAAACCTACGGCAATGAGCAGTTCTTC.

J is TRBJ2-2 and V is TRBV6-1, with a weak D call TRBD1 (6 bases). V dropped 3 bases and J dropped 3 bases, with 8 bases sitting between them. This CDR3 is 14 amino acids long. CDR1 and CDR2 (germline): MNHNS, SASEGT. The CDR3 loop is CASSEGHDTGELFF. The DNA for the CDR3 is TGTGCCAGCAGTGAGGGACACGACACCGGGGAGCTGTTTTTT.

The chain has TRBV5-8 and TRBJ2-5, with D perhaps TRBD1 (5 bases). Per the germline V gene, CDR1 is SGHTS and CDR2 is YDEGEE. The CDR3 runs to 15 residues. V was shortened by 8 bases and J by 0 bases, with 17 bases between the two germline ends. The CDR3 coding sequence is TGTGCCAGTAGCCGTTTTAGGGGCGACCAAGAGACCCAGTACTTC. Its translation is CASSRFRGDQETQYF.

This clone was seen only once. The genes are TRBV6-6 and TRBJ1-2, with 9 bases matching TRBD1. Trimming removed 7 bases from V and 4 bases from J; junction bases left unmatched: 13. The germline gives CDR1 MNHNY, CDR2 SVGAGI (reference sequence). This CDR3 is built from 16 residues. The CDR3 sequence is CASNQRTGQGVYGYTF. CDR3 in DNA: TGTGCCAGCAACCAACGAACGGGACAGGGCGTCTATGGCTACACCTTC.

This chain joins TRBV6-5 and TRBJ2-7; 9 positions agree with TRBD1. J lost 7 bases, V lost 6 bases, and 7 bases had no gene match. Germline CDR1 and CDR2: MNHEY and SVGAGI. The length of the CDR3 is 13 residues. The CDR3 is CASRGTGSSEQYF. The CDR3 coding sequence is TGTGCCAGCAGGGGGACAGGGTCAAGTGAGCAGTACTTC.

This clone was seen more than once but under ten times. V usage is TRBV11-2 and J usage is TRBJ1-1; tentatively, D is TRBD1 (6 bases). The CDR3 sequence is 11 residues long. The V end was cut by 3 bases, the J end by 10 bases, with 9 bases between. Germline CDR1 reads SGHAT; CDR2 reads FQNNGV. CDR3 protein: CASSLRGGAFF. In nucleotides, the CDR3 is TGTGCCAGCAGCTTGAGGGGGGGAGCTTTCTTT.

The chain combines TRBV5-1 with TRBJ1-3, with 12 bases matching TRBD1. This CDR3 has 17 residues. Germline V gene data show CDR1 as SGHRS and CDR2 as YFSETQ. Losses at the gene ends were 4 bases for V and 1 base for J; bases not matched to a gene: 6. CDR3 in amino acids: CASSAGQGAYSGNTIYF. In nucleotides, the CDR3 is TGCGCCAGCAGCGCGGGACAGGGGGCTTATTCTGGAAACACCATATATTTT.

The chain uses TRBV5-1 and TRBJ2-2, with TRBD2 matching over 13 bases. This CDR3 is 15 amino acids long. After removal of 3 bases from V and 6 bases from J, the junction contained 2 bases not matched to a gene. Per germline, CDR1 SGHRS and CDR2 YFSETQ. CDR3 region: CASSSGTSGAGELFF. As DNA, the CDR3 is TGCGCCAGCAGCTCCGGGACTAGCGGGGCCGGGGAGCTGTTTTTT.

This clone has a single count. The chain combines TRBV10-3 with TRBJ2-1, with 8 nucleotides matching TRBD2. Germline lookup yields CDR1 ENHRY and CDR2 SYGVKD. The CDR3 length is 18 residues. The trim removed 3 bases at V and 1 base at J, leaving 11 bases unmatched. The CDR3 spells CAISDDPLGGESYNEQFF. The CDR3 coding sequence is TGTGCCATCAGTGATGACCCGCTCGGGGGGGAGTCCTACAATGAGCAGTTCTTC.

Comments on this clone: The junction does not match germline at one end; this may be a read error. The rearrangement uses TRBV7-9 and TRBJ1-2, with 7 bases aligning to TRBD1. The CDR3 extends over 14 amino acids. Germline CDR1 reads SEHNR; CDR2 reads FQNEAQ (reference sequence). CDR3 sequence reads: CSSSIQGQIYGYTF. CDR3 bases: TGTTCCAGCAGCATACAGGGGCAAATCTATGGCTACACCTTC. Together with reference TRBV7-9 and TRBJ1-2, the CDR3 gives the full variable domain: DTGVSQNPRHKITKRGQNVTFRCDPISEHNRLYWYRQTLGQGPEFLTYFQNEAQLEKSRLLSDRFSAERPKGSFSTLEIQRTEQGDSAMYLCSSSIQGQIYGYTFGSGTRLTVV.

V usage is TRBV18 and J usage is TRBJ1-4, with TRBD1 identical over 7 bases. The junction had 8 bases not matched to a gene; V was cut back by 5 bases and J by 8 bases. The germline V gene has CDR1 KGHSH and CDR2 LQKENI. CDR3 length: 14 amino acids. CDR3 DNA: TGTGCCAGCTCAACCTCACAGGGGTGGGAAAAACTGTTTTTT. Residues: CASSTSQGWEKLFF.

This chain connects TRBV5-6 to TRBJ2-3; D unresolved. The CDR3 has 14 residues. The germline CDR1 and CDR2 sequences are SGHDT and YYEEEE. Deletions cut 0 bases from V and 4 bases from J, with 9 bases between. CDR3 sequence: CASSLGSLPDTQYF. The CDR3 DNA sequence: TGTGCCAGCAGCTTGGGAAGCCTCCCAGATACGCAGTATTTT.

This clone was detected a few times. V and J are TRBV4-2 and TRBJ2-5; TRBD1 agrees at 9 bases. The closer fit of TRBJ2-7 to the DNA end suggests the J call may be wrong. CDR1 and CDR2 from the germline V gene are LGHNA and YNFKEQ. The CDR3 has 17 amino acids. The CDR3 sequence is CASSQDRGTGYSYEQYF. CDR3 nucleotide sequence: TGTGCCAGCAGCCAAGACCGGGGGACAGGGTATAGCTACGAGCAGTACTTC.

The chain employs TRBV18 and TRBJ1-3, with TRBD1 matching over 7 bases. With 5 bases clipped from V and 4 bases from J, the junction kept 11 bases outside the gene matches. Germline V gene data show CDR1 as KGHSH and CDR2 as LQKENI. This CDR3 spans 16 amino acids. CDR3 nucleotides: TGTGCCAGCTCAAGACCGGGACAGAGGAGGGGAAACACCATATATTTT. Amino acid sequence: CASSRPGQRRGNTIYF. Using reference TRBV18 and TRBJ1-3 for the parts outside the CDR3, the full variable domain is NAGVMQNPRHLVRRRGQEARLRCSPMKGHSHVYWYRQLPEEGLKFMVYLQKENIIDESGMPKERFSAEFPKEGPSILRIQQVVRGDSAAYFCASSRPGQRRGNTIYFGEGSWLTVV.

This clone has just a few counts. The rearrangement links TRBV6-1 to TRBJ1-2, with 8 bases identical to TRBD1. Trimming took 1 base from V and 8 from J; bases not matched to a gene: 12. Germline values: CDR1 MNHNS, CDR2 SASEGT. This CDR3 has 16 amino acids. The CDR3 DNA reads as TGTGCCAGCAGTGAAGGGGACAGGCCCCATATCGGGGGCTACACCTTC. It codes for CASSEGDRPHIGGYTF.

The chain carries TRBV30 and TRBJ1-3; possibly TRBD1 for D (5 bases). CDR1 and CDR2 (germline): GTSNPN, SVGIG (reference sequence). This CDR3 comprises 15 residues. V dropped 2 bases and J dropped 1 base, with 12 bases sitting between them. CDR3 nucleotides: TGTGCCTGGAGTTCCAGGGCAGGGTCTGGAAACACCATATATTTT. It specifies CAWSSRAGSGNTIYF. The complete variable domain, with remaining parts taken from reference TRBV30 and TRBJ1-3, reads SQTIHQWPATLVQPVGSPLSLECTVEGTSNPNLYWYRQAAGRGLQLLFYSVGIGQISSEVPQNLSASRPQDRQFILSSKKLLLSDSGFYLCAWSSRAGSGNTIYFGEGSWLTVV.

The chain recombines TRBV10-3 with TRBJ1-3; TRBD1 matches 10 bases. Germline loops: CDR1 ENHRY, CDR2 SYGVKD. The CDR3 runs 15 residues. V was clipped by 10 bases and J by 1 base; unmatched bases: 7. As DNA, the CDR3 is TGTGCCACCAGAGGGACAGGGGTTTCTGGAAACACCATATATTTT. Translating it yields CATRGTGVSGNTIYF.

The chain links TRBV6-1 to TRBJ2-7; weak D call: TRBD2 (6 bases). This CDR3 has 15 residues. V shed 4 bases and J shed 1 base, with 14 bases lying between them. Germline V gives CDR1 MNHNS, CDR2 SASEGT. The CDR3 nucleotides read TGTGCCAGCAGTGCTTCGGGCGGGAAATCCTACGAGCAGTACTTC. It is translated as CASSASGGKSYEQYF.

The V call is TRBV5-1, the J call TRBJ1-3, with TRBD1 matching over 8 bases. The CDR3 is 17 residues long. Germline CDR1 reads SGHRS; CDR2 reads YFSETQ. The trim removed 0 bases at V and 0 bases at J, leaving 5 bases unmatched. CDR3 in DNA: TGCGCCAGCAGCTTGGGGACAGGGTTCCGCTCTGGAAACACCATATATTTT. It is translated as CASSLGTGFRSGNTIYF.

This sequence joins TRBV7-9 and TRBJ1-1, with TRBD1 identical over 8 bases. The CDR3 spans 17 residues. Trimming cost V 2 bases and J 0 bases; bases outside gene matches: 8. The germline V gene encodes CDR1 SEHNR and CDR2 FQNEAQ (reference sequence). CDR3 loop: CASSLSAGGGMNTEAFF. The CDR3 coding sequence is TGTGCCAGCAGCTTATCGGCAGGGGGCGGAATGAACACTGAAGCTTTCTTT.

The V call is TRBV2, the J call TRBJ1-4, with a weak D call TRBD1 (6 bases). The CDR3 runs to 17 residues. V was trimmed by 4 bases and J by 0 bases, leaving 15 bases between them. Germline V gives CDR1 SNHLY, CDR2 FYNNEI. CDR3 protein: CASSGWGGRATNEKLFF. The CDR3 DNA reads TGTGCCAGCAGTGGGTGGGGGGGGCGTGCAACTAATGAAAAACTGTTTTTT. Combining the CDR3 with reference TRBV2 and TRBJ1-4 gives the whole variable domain EPEVTQTPSHQVTQMGQEVILRCVPISNHLYFYWYRQILGQKVEFLVSFYNNEISEKSEIFDDQFSVERPDGSNFTLKIRSTKLEDSAMYFCASSGWGGRATNEKLFFGSGTQLSVL.

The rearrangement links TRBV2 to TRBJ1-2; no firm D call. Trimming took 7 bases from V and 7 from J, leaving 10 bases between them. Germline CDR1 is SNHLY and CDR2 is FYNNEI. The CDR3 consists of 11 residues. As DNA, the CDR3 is TGTGCCAGCACCATAGTATCTGGCTACACCTTC. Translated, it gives CASTIVSGYTF.

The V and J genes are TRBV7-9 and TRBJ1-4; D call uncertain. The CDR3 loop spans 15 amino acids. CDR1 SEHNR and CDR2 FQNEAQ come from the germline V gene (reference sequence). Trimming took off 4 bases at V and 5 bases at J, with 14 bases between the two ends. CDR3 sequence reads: CASSSPGSANEKLFF. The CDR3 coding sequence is TGTGCCAGCAGCTCCCCGGGGTCGGCCAATGAAAAACTGTTTTTT.

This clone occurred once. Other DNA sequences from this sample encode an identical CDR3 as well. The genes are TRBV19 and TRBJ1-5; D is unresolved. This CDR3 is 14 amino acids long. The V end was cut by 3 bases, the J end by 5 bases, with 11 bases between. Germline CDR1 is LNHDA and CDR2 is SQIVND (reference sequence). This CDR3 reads CASSIWEGDQPQHF. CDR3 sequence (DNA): TGTGCCAGTAGTATTTGGGAGGGAGATCAGCCCCAGCATTTT.

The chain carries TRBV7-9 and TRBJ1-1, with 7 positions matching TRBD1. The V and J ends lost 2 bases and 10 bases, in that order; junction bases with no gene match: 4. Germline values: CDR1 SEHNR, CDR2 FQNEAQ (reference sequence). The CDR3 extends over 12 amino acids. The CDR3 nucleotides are TGTGCCAGCAGCTTAAACGCAGGGGGAGCTTTCTTT. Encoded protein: CASSLNAGGAFF.

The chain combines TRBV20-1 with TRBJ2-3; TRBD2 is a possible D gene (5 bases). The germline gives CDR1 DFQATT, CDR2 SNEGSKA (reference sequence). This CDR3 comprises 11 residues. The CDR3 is CRAASTDTQYF. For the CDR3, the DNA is TGCAGAGCGGCTAGCACAGATACGCAGTATTTT.